The sequence of this T cell receptor (beta chain) was determined in a study of blood T cell repertoires in COVID-19. Turning to the study itself: The study drew acute and convalescent COVID-19 samples from the United States, Italy and Spain. PBMCs, B-cell-depleted T cells, or T cells were the source of the cDNA or gDNA that made up the material.

The CDR3 has 13 residues. V lost 5 bases, J lost 9 bases, and 11 bases lay in between. Germline CDR1 reads ENHRY; CDR2 reads SYGVKD. In the original analysis: Nucleated cell counts were estimated from reference gene primer amplification. The repertoire was sequenced with immunoSEQ multiplex PCR; TCRdb's copy has only in-frame clones and lacks some. From that table come the V and J calls and clone size; the DNA was used to work out D and trimming. The sample yields tens of thousands of clones, around 93% seen once. This receptor was taken from a human donor with active COVID-19. The donor label of this sample is uncertain. The source material was peripheral blood. This chain joins TRBV10-3 and TRBJ1-6; weak D call: TRBD1 (6 bases). The CDR3 coding sequence is TGTGCCATCAGTTCAGGGGTGGGTTCACCCCTCCACTTT. This gives the protein CAISSGVGSPLHF.